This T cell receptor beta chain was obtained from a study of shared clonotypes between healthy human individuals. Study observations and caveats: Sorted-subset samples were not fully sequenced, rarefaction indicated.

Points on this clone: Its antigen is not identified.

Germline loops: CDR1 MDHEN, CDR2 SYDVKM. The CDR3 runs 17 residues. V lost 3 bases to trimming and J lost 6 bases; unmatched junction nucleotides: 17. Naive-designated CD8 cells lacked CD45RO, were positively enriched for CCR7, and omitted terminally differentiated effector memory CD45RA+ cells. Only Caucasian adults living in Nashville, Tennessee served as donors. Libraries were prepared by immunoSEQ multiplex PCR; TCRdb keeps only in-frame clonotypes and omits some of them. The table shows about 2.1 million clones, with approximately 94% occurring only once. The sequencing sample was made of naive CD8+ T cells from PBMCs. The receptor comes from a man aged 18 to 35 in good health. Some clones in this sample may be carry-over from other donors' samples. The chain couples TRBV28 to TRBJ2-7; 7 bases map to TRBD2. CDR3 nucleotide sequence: TGTGCCAGCAGTTTCCCACTAGGGCGGGAGTGGCCCGTCGAGCAGTACTTC. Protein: CASSFPLGREWPVEQYF.